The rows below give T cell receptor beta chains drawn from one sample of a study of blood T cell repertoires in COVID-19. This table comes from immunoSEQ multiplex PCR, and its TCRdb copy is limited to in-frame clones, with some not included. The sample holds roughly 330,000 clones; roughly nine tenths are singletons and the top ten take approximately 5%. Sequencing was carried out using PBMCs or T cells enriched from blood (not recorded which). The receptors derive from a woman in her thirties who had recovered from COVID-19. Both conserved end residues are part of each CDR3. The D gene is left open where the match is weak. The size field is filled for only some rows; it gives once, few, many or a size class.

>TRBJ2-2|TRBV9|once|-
CASSVVTGSSAGELFF
TGTGCCAGCAGCGTAGTAACAGGATCCTCCGCCGGGGAGCTGTTTTTT
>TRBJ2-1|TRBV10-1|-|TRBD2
CASSESAGGLYNEQFF
TGCGCCAGCAGTGAGTCGGCGGGGGGCCTTTACAATGAGCAGTTCTTC
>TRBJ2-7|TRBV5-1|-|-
CASSLFAGPSYEQYF
TGCGCCAGCAGCCTCTTCGCGGGGCCTTCCTACGAGCAGTACTTC
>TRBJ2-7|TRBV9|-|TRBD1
CASSPTGTGSYEQYF
TGTGCCAGCAGCCCCACCGGGACAGGGAGTTACGAGCAGTACTTC
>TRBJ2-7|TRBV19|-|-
CASSIDGQGEQYF
TGTGCCAGTAGTATAGATGGGCAGGGCGAGCAGTACTTC
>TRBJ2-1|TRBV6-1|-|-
CASSDGQSSYNEQFF
TGTGCCAGCAGTGACGGACAGAGCTCCTACAATGAGCAGTTCTTC
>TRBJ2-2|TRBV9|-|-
CASTRDLRVSNTGELFF
TGTGCCAGCACCCGGGACTTGAGGGTTTCGAACACCGGGGAGCTGTTTTTT
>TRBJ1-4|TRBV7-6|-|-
CASSLAGAYNEKLFF
TGTGCCAGCAGCTTAGCAGGGGCCTATAATGAAAAACTGTTTTTT
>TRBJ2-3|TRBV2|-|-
CASRRAAGTDTQYF
TGTGCCAGCAGAAGGGCAGCGGGCACAGATACGCAGTATTTT
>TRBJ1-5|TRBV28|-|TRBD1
CASRPTGVSNQPQHF
TGTGCCAGCAGACCAACAGGGGTGAGCAATCAGCCCCAGCATTTT